The 21 T cell receptor beta chains reported below all come from one sample, sequenced in a study of technical replicates of blood from several donors (TCRdb year 2017). Library creation used the immunoSEQ multiplex PCR assay. TCRdb took this table from immuneACCESS and kept in-frame rearrangements with V and J called. Such tables lack part of the clones; where checked against another copy, unresolved V genes explain under half of the gap, and the rest is unexplained. This sample has some 94,000 clones in its table, and approximately 95% of those were observed once. The top ten constitute roughly 0.31% of the sample. Specimen: T cells isolated from PBMCs. These receptors were taken from a human donor in good health.

The chain links TRBV6-6 to TRBJ2-7; D is unclear. Germline V gene lookup returns CDR1 MNHNY and CDR2 SVGAGI (reference sequence). The V end lost 2 bases, the J end lost 2 bases, and 10 bases lay between the germline ends. The length of the CDR3 is 14 residues. For the CDR3, the DNA is TGTGCCAGCAGTTACGAAATCTCTACCTACGAGCAGTACTTC. It codes for CASSYEISTYEQYF.

CDR3 in amino acids: CAISQGNGYTF. CDR3 DNA: TGTGCCATAAGTCAGGGGAATGGCTACACCTTC. This sequence joins TRBV19 and TRBJ1-2, with TRBD1 as a possible D gene (6 bases). Deletions cut 10 bases from V and 6 bases from J, with 12 bases between. There are 11 residues in the CDR3. Germline V gives CDR1 LNHDA, CDR2 SQIVND (reference sequence).

This CDR3 is CASSLDPRTGELFF. The CDR3 DNA reads as TGTGCCAGCAGCTTAGACCCGAGGACCGGGGAGCTGTTTTTT. The chain has TRBV7-8 and TRBJ2-2; D is unresolved. Trimming stripped 1 base from V and 5 bases from J, with 8 bases between. This CDR3 region has 14 residues. The germline gives CDR1 SGHVS, CDR2 FQNEAQ.

This chain uses TRBV29-1 with TRBJ2-1; 7 positions agree with TRBD2. V lost 5 bases and J lost 7; bases outside the gene matches: 14. This CDR3 comprises 15 residues. Germline values: CDR1 SQVTM, CDR2 ANQGSEA. The CDR3 coding sequence is TGCAGCGTTTCTCTCGCGGGAGTGCTCGTAAATGAGCAGTTCTTC. It yields the protein CSVSLAGVLVNEQFF.

The chain joins TRBV27 to TRBJ2-1; tentative D call: TRBD2 (5 bases). Germline CDR1 and CDR2: MNHEY and SMNVEV (reference sequence). Trimming removed 0 bases from V and 4 bases from J, with 10 bases in between. This CDR3 region has 15 residues. The CDR3 spells CASSLSRGLYNEQFF. In DNA form, the CDR3 reads TGTGCCAGCAGTTTATCTCGGGGTTTGTACAATGAGCAGTTCTTC.

The gene calls are TRBV19 and TRBJ1-3; D not resolved. V lost 3 bases and J lost 1, with 7 bases in between. The CDR3 loop spans 14 amino acids. Germline V gene data show CDR1 as LNHDA and CDR2 as SQIVND (reference sequence). CDR3 nucleotides: TGTGCCAGTAGTATTACGGGGTCTGGAAACACCATATATTTT. This sequence encodes CASSITGSGNTIYF. Combining the CDR3 with reference TRBV19 and TRBJ1-3 gives the whole variable domain DGGITQSPKYLFRKEGQNVTLSCEQNLNHDAMYWYRQDPGQGLRLIYYSQIVNDFQKGDIAEGYSVSREKKESFPLTVTSAQKNPTAFYLCASSITGSGNTIYFGEGSWLTVV.

The chain employs TRBV27 and TRBJ2-6; 7 nucleotides agree with TRBD1. Germline V gives CDR1 MNHEY, CDR2 SMNVEV (reference sequence). CDR3 size: 17 residues. Unmatched junction bases numbered 3, after V lost 1 base and J lost 0 bases. The CDR3 coding sequence is TGTGCCAGCAGTTTATGGAAGGGGGCCTCTGGGGCCAACGTCCTGACTTTC. Encoded protein: CASSLWKGASGANVLTF. The variable domain in full, completed from reference TRBV27 and TRBJ2-6, reads EAQVTQNPRYLITVTGKKLTVTCSQNMNHEYMSWYRQDPGLGLRQIYYSMNVEVTDKGDVPEGYKVSRKEKRNFPLILESPSPNQTSLYFCASSLWKGASGANVLTFGAGSRLTVL.

J is TRBJ1-5 and V is TRBV29-1, with D unresolved. Germline CDR1 SQVTM, CDR2 ANQGSEA. Trimming left V 1 base short and J 6 bases short, with 10 bases between. The CDR3 is made up of 13 amino acids. This CDR3 is CSVEGNPGQPQHF. DNA for the CDR3: TGCAGCGTTGAAGGGAATCCGGGTCAGCCCCAGCATTTT.

The chain combines TRBV30 with TRBJ1-5, with D perhaps matching TRBD1 (6 bases). Germline assignment: CDR1 GTSNPN and CDR2 SVGIG (reference sequence). This CDR3 has 15 amino acids. Trimming took off 3 bases at V and 5 bases at J, with 17 bases between the two ends. The CDR3 sequence: CAWSPRGFPDQPQHF. CDR3 in DNA: TGTGCCTGGAGCCCTAGGGGGTTTCCCGATCAGCCCCAGCATTTT.

This chain links TRBV7-6 with TRBJ2-4; no definite D call. CDR1 and CDR2 (germline): SGHVS, FNYEAQ. Trimming stripped 5 bases from V and 2 bases from J, with 7 bases between. This CDR3 comprises 13 residues. DNA of the CDR3: TGTGCCAGCAGCCCTAATACCAAAAACATTCAGTACTTC. This gives the protein CASSPNTKNIQYF.

V and J are TRBV13 and TRBJ1-2, with D perhaps TRBD1 (5 bases). The germline V gene encodes CDR1 PRHDT and CDR2 FYEKMQ (reference sequence). V lost 6 bases and J lost 0, with 8 bases in between. The length of the CDR3 is 13 residues. CDR3 amino acids: CASSRQPNYGYTF. The CDR3 region has the DNA TGTGCCAGCAGTCGACAGCCTAACTATGGCTACACCTTC.

This sequence joins TRBV6-5 and TRBJ2-7; 7 bases map to TRBD2. Germline-derived CDR1 and CDR2 are MNHEY and SVGAGI. The CDR3 is made up of 15 amino acids. V shed 4 bases and J 1 base; nucleotides not matched to a gene: 7. This CDR3 is CASSSTSVPSYEQYF. The CDR3 DNA is TGTGCCAGCAGTTCAACTAGCGTACCATCCTACGAGCAGTACTTC.

The chain joins TRBV15 to TRBJ1-1; 7 nucleotides match TRBD1. The V segment lost 6 bases and the J segment 0 bases; nucleotides outside the gene matches: 13. Germline values: CDR1 LNHNV, CDR2 YYDKDF (reference sequence). This CDR3 contains 17 residues. CDR3 in amino acids: CATRPLERGTVNTEAFF. DNA for the CDR3: TGTGCCACCAGACCCTTGGAGCGCGGGACAGTGAACACTGAAGCTTTCTTT.

The chain combines TRBV19 with TRBJ1-4; 7 bases are a match to TRBD1. The length of the CDR3 is 13 residues. The ends lost 2 bases at V and 7 bases at J; junction bases unmatched: 1. The germline V gene encodes CDR1 LNHDA and CDR2 SQIVND (reference sequence). CDR3 sequence: CASSINRGEKLFF. The DNA of the CDR3 is TGTGCCAGTAGTATAAACAGGGGTGAAAAACTGTTTTTT. Variable domain in full (rest from reference TRBV19 and TRBJ1-4): DGGITQSPKYLFRKEGQNVTLSCEQNLNHDAMYWYRQDPGQGLRLIYYSQIVNDFQKGDIAEGYSVSREKKESFPLTVTSAQKNPTAFYLCASSINRGEKLFFGSGTQLSVL.

The chain carries TRBV19 and TRBJ2-2; TRBD2 agrees at 7 bases. Germline loops: CDR1 LNHDA, CDR2 SQIVND (reference sequence). The ends lost 6 bases at V and 5 bases at J; junction bases unmatched: 12. This CDR3 has 16 residues. The CDR3 sequence is CASRPGTISWTGELFF. In DNA form, the CDR3 reads TGTGCCAGTAGACCCGGGACTATCTCGTGGACCGGGGAGCTGTTTTTT.

V usage is TRBV7-2 and J usage is TRBJ2-4; D is unresolved. CDR1 SGHTA and CDR2 FQGNSA come from the germline V gene. There are 15 residues in the CDR3. V lost 1 base and J 2 bases, leaving 9 bases between the germline ends. CDR3 residues: CASSLGRVTKNIQYF. The CDR3 DNA reads TGTGCCAGCAGCTTAGGTCGGGTGACCAAAAACATTCAGTACTTC.

As concerns this clone: At the DNA level, this CDR3 is encoded by other sequences in the same sample as well. The chain has TRBV18 and TRBJ2-5; 7 bases fit TRBD1. The trim removed 2 bases at V and 4 bases at J, leaving 1 base unmatched. Germline V lookup: CDR1 KGHSH, CDR2 LQKENI. The CDR3 length is 13 residues. The CDR3 DNA reads TGTGCCAGCTCACCAAGACAGGGAGAGACCCAGTACTTC. It yields the protein CASSPRQGETQYF.

With regard to this clone: At one end the junction does not follow the germline gene, possibly because of a read error. The rearrangement links TRBV7-7 to TRBJ2-3, with 7 nucleotides matching TRBD1. CDR3 length: 14 amino acids. From germline, CDR1 is SSHAT and CDR2 FNYEAQ (reference sequence). The chain's CDR3 is CASSLDRSTDTQYF. CDR3 DNA sequence: TGTGCTAGCAGCCTGGACAGGAGTACAGATACGCAGTATTTT.

The rearrangement uses TRBV12-5 and TRBJ1-1; 7 bases agree with TRBD1. Germline V gives CDR1 LGHNT, CDR2 FRNRAP. With V trimmed by 0 bases and J by 0 bases, 13 bases remained unmatched. This CDR3 has 19 amino acids. DNA for the CDR3: TGTGCTAGTGGTTTGGTGCAAAAGGACAGGAAGAACCTGAACACTGAAGCTTTCTTT. Translation: CASGLVQKDRKNLNTEAFF.

This rearrangement joins TRBV18 to TRBJ2-1; D uncertain. V shed 3 bases and J shed 5 bases, with 14 bases lying between them. The germline V gene encodes CDR1 KGHSH and CDR2 LQKENI. There are 15 residues in the CDR3. CDR3: CASSPSYHLDNEQFF. In DNA, the CDR3 is TGTGCCAGCTCACCGTCCTACCATTTAGACAATGAGCAGTTCTTC.

The chain joins TRBV5-1 to TRBJ2-7; TRBD1 matches at 8 bases. J was trimmed by 5 bases and V by 0 bases; bases with no gene match: 10. The CDR3 contains 16 residues. Looked up from germline, CDR1 is SGHRS and CDR2 is YFSETQ. For the CDR3, the DNA is TGCGCCAGCAGCTTGGCCTCAGGGGCAGGGGGCAACGAGCAGTACTTC. Translation gives CASSLASGAGGNEQYF.